In this sample, the clone carrying this TCR beta chain turned up a few times. The antigen is undetermined. The data were obtained in a study of long-term antiretroviral therapy in people with HIV. The study, taken as a whole, reports: Diversity remained lower than transplant donor controls, even though it increased after ART. The blood, collected between about 2003 and 2017, was possibly taken under older ART regimens.

Survey level was the resolution at which the v3.0 immunoSEQ assay ran. TCRdb's copy holds only in-frame clones and misses some; the assay was immunoSEQ multiplex PCR. The data hold about 16,000 clones, with more than 60% observed a single time. The content of samples before DNA extraction was roughly 0.95-11 million cryopreserved PBMC. The sequenced sample was unsorted PBMCs, obtained 2.1 years after starting antiretroviral therapy. The TCR was taken from a man aged 40-55 years with HIV.

The CDR3 bases are TGTGCCTACCAGGGGACAGGGAACTATGGCTACACCTTC. It yields the protein CAYQGTGNYGYTF. The rearrangement joins TRBV30 to TRBJ1-2; 9 positions agree with TRBD1. The germline V gene has CDR1 GTSNPN and CDR2 SVGIG (reference sequence). CDR3 length: 13 residues. The trim removed 7 bases at V and 2 bases at J, leaving 5 bases unmatched.